This passage covers 20 T cell receptor beta chains from one sample sequenced in a study of T cell responses to AZD1222 COVID-19 vaccine. The protocol was immunoSEQ multiplex PCR, while the TCRdb copy is restricted to in-frame clones and leaves out a portion. The table has under 150,000 clones, 90% seen once; the top ten hold roughly 3.1%. This specimen consisted of peripheral blood, obtained on day 0 of AZD1222 vaccination. The receptors shown here come from an adult in good health.

This rearrangement joins TRBV5-8 to TRBJ2-1; TRBD1 aligns across 10 bases. Germline loops: CDR1 SGHTS, CDR2 YDEGEE. J was trimmed by 4 bases and V by 4 bases; bases with no gene match: 5. The CDR3 runs 15 residues. CDR3 loop: CASSNRDRGYNEQFF. The CDR3 nucleotides are TGTGCCAGCAGCAACCGGGACAGGGGTTACAATGAGCAGTTCTTC.

This rearrangement joins TRBV19 to TRBJ1-2; 11 bases match TRBD1. The V and J ends lost 0 bases and 4 bases, in that order; junction bases with no gene match: 1. CDR1 is LNHDA, CDR2 SQIVND, per germline (reference sequence). The CDR3 is 15 residues long. The CDR3 sequence is CASSIEGTGGYGYTF. Written as DNA, the CDR3 is TGTGCCAGTAGTATAGAGGGGACAGGGGGCTATGGCTACACCTTC.

The rearrangement links TRBV6-4 to TRBJ2-7; D ambiguous. V gave up 4 bases and J gave up 6 bases, with 31 bases separating them. Germline V gene data show CDR1 as MRHNA and CDR2 as SNTAGT. The CDR3 sequence is 19 residues long. The CDR3 loop is CASSVVRHSPGTATSEQYF. CDR3 coding DNA: TGTGCCAGCAGTGTCGTTCGGCATTCCCCCGGCACCGCCACCTCCGAGCAGTACTTC.

V is TRBV30 and J is TRBJ1-1; the match to TRBD1 covers 9 bases. V shed 5 bases and J 3 bases; nucleotides not matched to a gene: 7. Germline V gene lookup returns CDR1 GTSNPN and CDR2 SVGIG (reference sequence). There are 14 residues in the CDR3. In DNA, the CDR3 is TGTGCCTGGGCCTGGACAGGGGCCCACACTGAAGCTTTCTTT. Translating it yields CAWAWTGAHTEAFF.

The chain carries TRBV6-6 and TRBJ2-7; D tentatively fits TRBD1 or TRBD2 (5 bases each). The CDR3 has 15 residues. Trimming took 0 bases from V and 0 from J, leaving 9 bases between them. The germline V gene encodes CDR1 MNHNY and CDR2 SVGAGI (reference sequence). The CDR3 bases are TGTGCCAGCAGTTACTCGAGAGGGGACTCCTACGAGCAGTACTTC. Translation: CASSYSRGDSYEQYF.

The chain combines TRBV18 with TRBJ2-7; D perhaps matches TRBD2 (6 bases). V was cut by 2 bases and J by 0 bases, with 17 bases left in between. Germline CDR1 and CDR2: KGHSH and LQKENI. The CDR3 runs 17 residues. This CDR3 is CASSPSSGGTVSYEQYF. The DNA for the CDR3 is TGTGCCAGCTCACCATCATCCGGCGGGACGGTCTCCTACGAGCAGTACTTC.

This chain's CDR3 is CASRGVDEKLFF. CDR3 nucleotide sequence: TGTGCCAGCAGAGGAGTGGATGAAAAACTGTTTTTT. The rearrangement links TRBV2 to TRBJ1-4; D gene uncertain. V lost 6 bases, J lost 6 bases, and 8 bases lay in between. Germline CDR1 is SNHLY and CDR2 is FYNNEI. The CDR3 is 12 residues long.

This chain joins TRBV24-1 and TRBJ2-1, with 12 nucleotides matching TRBD2. Germline lookup yields CDR1 KGHDR and CDR2 SFDVKD. Losses at the gene ends were 2 bases for V and 6 bases for J; bases not matched to a gene: 7. CDR3 length: 17 amino acids. CDR3 sequence reads: CATSDSRTSGITNEQFF. As DNA, the CDR3 is TGTGCCACCAGTGATTCTCGGACTAGCGGGATAACCAATGAGCAGTTCTTC.

V gene TRBV6-6 combines with J gene TRBJ1-2; D is possibly TRBD1 (5 bases). Germline loops: CDR1 MNHNY, CDR2 SVGAGI (reference sequence). The length of the CDR3 is 13 residues. Trimming took off 5 bases at V and 4 bases at J, with 11 bases between the two ends. The CDR3 loop reads CASSPRQLYGYTF. The CDR3, as DNA: TGTGCCAGCAGTCCCAGACAGCTCTATGGCTACACCTTC.

The V call is TRBV4-1, the J call TRBJ2-1; 9 bases fit TRBD1. With V trimmed by 4 bases and J by 8 bases, 18 bases remained unmatched. The V gene's germline CDR1 is MGHRA and CDR2 YSYEKL. There are 18 residues in the CDR3. In DNA form, the CDR3 reads TGCGCCAGCAGCCTTTCCCCCGGGGAGACAGGGGGGTATCATGAGCAGTTCTTC. The encoded protein is CASSLSPGETGGYHEQFF.

The genes are TRBV21-1 and TRBJ2-5; the table names TRBD1, a call not compared with the DNA. TRBV21-1 is labeled a pseudogene. The CDR3 covers 17 residues. CDR3 sequence reads: CASSKNVRGDCQETQYF. CDR3 coding DNA: TGTGCCAGCAGCAAGAACGTCAGGGGGGACTGCCAAGAGACCCAGTACTTC.

The chain uses TRBV10-3 and TRBJ1-5, with D possibly matching TRBD1 (5 bases). Trimming pared 1 base from V and 2 bases from J, leaving 15 bases between. The CDR3 has 17 amino acids. Germline assignment: CDR1 ENHRY and CDR2 SYGVKD. CDR3 nucleotides: TGTGCCATCAGTGAGTTTTCGGGAGGGGTTGGCAATCAGCCCCAGCATTTT. This gives the protein CAISEFSGGVGNQPQHF.

In DNA form, the CDR3 reads TGCGCCAGCAGCTTGGCCCGGACAGCCAACTATGGCTACACCTTC. This sequence encodes CASSLARTANYGYTF. This sequence joins TRBV5-1 and TRBJ1-2; possible D gene TRBD1, 6 bases. The CDR3 length is 15 residues. Looked up from germline, CDR1 is SGHRS and CDR2 is YFSETQ. V lost 0 bases and J 2 bases, leaving 11 bases between the germline ends.

The rearrangement joins TRBV6-5 to TRBJ1-1; TRBD1 might be the D (5 bases). This CDR3 has 13 residues. The germline CDR1 and CDR2 sequences are MNHEY and SVGAGI. The V gene lost 5 bases and the J gene lost 1 base, with 8 bases spanning the gap. The CDR3 spells CASSRQGNTEAFF. DNA for the CDR3: TGTGCCAGCAGTCGTCAGGGGAACACTGAAGCTTTCTTT.

The chain is built from TRBV5-1 and TRBJ1-3; D gene unclear. Trimming shortened V by 0 bases and J by 2 bases, and 6 bases separated the two germline ends. Per the germline V gene, CDR1 is SGHRS and CDR2 is YFSETQ. This CDR3 contains 14 residues. The DNA for the CDR3 is TGCGCCAGCAGCTTGGCTGGGGCTGGAAACACCATATATTTT. Translation gives CASSLAGAGNTIYF. Using reference TRBV5-1 and TRBJ1-3 for the parts outside the CDR3, the full variable domain is KAGVTQTPRYLIKTRGQQVTLSCSPISGHRSVSWYQQTPGQGLQFLFEYFSETQRNKGNFPGRFSGRQFSNSRSEMNVSTLELGDSALYLCASSLAGAGNTIYFGEGSWLTVV.

The gene calls are TRBV19 and TRBJ1-5, with TRBD1 as a possible D gene (6 bases). CDR3 size: 14 residues. With 6 bases removed from V and 0 bases from J, the gap between germline ends came to 9 bases. Germline V gives CDR1 LNHDA, CDR2 SQIVND (reference sequence). CDR3 region: CASRGQPSNQPQHF. DNA of the CDR3: TGTGCCAGTAGGGGACAACCTAGCAATCAGCCCCAGCATTTT.

The rearrangement uses TRBV6-5 and TRBJ1-1; D is possibly TRBD1 (6 bases). Trimming pared 0 bases from V and 4 bases from J, leaving 12 bases between. Germline assignment: CDR1 MNHEY and CDR2 SVGAGI. This CDR3 has 15 amino acids. As DNA, the CDR3 is TGTGCCAGCAGTTACTCCGGGGGGCCGGTCACTGAAGCTTTCTTT. Its protein is CASSYSGGPVTEAFF.

The V call is TRBV9, the J call TRBJ2-1; perhaps TRBD1 as D (6 bases). V was cut by 3 bases and J by 7 bases, with 17 bases left in between. CDR1 is SGDLS, CDR2 YYNGEE, per germline. This CDR3 has 15 amino acids. This CDR3 reads CASSGIKGRGNEQFF. In DNA form, the CDR3 reads TGTGCCAGCAGCGGAATCAAGGGCAGGGGAAATGAGCAGTTCTTC.

This clone showed up just once. This chain connects TRBV27 to TRBJ1-6; TRBD1 matches 8 bases. The CDR3 sequence is 13 residues long. From germline, CDR1 is MNHEY and CDR2 SMNVEV (reference sequence). The J segment lost 6 bases and the V segment lost 8 bases, leaving 3 bases of the junction unmatched. DNA of the CDR3: TGTGCCAGCGCAGGGGGCGGTAATTCACCCCTCCACTTT. This codes for CASAGGGNSPLHF.

The V and J genes are TRBV15 and TRBJ1-1; TRBD1 is a possible D gene (6 bases). The V end lost 3 bases, the J end lost 3 bases, and 17 bases lay between the germline ends. The CDR3 spans 16 residues. Germline lookup yields CDR1 LNHNV and CDR2 YYDKDF (reference sequence). The CDR3 protein is CATSSFRGGLDTEAFF. As DNA, the CDR3 is TGTGCCACCAGCAGCTTCCGAGGGGGGTTGGACACTGAAGCTTTCTTT.